This T cell receptor beta chain comes out of a study of cytomegalovirus exposure and HLA in healthy donors (dated by TCRdb to about 2017). Concerning the study at large: According to a later analysis, one platform produced both the 120 validation repertoires and the roughly 650 repertoires of the first cohort. To predict cytomegalovirus infection status, the study brought together high-throughput TCR immunosequencing, statistical association of individual TCRs with disease status, and machine learning. The study aimed to test whether signatures of past pathogen exposure could be identified by cataloging public T cell receptors. Along with the roughly 670-subject first cohort, a separate validation cohort of approximately 110 different subjects was used. Overall study outcomes, separate from this receptor: Most TCR sequences were observed very rarely across donors, whereas some public TCRs were present in many individuals. Subsequent analysis determined that TCRs grouped into clusters in the first cohort also showed a tendency toward co-occurrence across the 120 or so validation repertoires, and approximately 94% of cluster scores exceeded 0. A total of 164 TCR beta chains were listed by the study as associated with cytomegalovirus. Cytomegalovirus status was reported to be diagnosed by the classifier with high specificity and sensitivity in both the original and validation cohorts. The validation cohort had no HLA typing available for a later analysis, so co-occurrence within that cohort was assessed over all 120 or so repertoires. A few of the identified cytomegalovirus-associated TCR beta chains were confirmed in vitro to be specific for cytomegalovirus antigens. The authors suggested that the approach could potentially be generalized to other disease states and immunological phenotypes.

A word on this clone: No cognate antigen has been identified for it. No much larger clone exists at a distance of one base, and base qualities are not known.

Libraries were built with the immunoSEQ multiplex PCR assay. Regarding the original processing steps: To diagnose cytomegalovirus status from the catalog of TCR beta chain sequences, a statistical classification framework was built. TCRdb provides this immuneACCESS table in a form limited to in-frame rearrangements. Some clones are lacking; in checked studies, under half of them reflect an unresolved V gene, and why the rest are absent is not known. The V and J calls and clone size come from that table; D and trimming were worked out from the DNA. For this sample the table gives 50,000 to 65,000 clones, of which 95% to 97% were detected only once. The leading ten clones occupy 1.2% of the sample. As encoded in the germline V gene, CDR1 is MDHEN while CDR2 is SYDVKM. The junction carries 6 bases between V and J, which are trimmed by 5 bases and 3 bases respectively. Including cysteine and phenylalanine, the CDR3 has 12 amino acids. Only the CDR3 region is kept as DNA, spanning 36 bases read in frame from base 1.

The donors were included in the validation cohort of 90 to 150 subjects, a group kept apart from the roughly 670-subject first cohort. The sample comprised PBMCs. The chain links TRBV28 with TRBJ2-3; TRBD2 is perhaps the D gene, given 5 matching bases. The sequence was collected from a young woman in good health and CMV-seronegative. The CDR3 region: CASSPGTDTQYF. The DNA sequence is given as TGTGCCAGCAGTCCGGGGACAGATACGCAGTATTTT.